This TCR beta chain was identified during a study of control samples from healthy donors and cancer patients. Clones were read by immunoSEQ multiplex PCR, and TCRdb kept only the in-frame ones, dropping some. The sample yields 98,000 or so clones, about 80% seen once. Trimming stripped 3 bases from V and 3 bases from J, with 7 bases between. The CDR3 totals 13 residues. Looked up from germline, CDR1 is MRHNA and CDR2 is SNTAGT. The chain carries TRBV6-4 and TRBJ2-3; tentative D call: TRBD1 (5 bases). The TCR was taken from a man between 18 and 29 years old in good health. What was sequenced was blood. This chain's CDR3 is CASSEQETDTQYF. The CDR3 nucleotides read TGTGCCAGCAGTGAACAGGAGACAGATACGCAGTATTTT.